Listed below are T cell receptor beta chains from one sample, sequenced in a study of T cell responses to AZD1222 COVID-19 vaccine. Here immunoSEQ multiplex PCR was the method, and the copy in TCRdb shows in-frame clones only, minus some. The sample shows around 130,000 clones, nearly 90% of them seen only once. The sequencing used peripheral blood, collected 28 days after the second AZD1222 dose. Receptors were obtained from an adult who received the AZD1222 COVID-19 vaccine. Both conserved end residues are part of each CDR3. A D gene is named only where the DNA matches it firmly. Clone sizes are given selectively: once, few, many, or a class where the clone is expanded.

V	D	size	J	DNA	CDR3
TRBV2	NA	NA	TRBJ2-5	TGTGCCAGCAGTGAAGCTGACAGCCCGGTGACGGAGACCCAGTACTTC	CASSEADSPVTETQYF
TRBV14	NA	once	TRBJ1-3	TGTGCCAGCAGCCCCCCGGTCCCAGGTGGAAACACCATATATTTT	CASSPPVPGGNTIYF
TRBV2	TRBD2	NA	TRBJ2-3	TGTGCCAGCCTACTAGCGGGCCCCACAGATACGCAGTATTTT	CASLLAGPTDTQYF
TRBV29-1	NA	NA	TRBJ1-4	TGCAGTGCCTGGAGTCCAACTAATGAAAAACTGTTTTTT	CSAWSPTNEKLFF
TRBV9	NA	NA	TRBJ1-3	TGTGCCAGCACGGGAAACAGGCCCCTGGAGGGAAACACCATATATTTT	CASTGNRPLEGNTIYF
TRBV6-2/TRBV6-3	TRBD1	NA	TRBJ1-2	TGTGCCAGCAGTTGGGACAGTGTTTATGGCTACACCTTC	CASSWDSVYGYTF
TRBV2	NA	few	TRBJ2-1	TGTGCCAGCAGGAAAGACACCGATGAGCAGTTCTTC	CASRKDTDEQFF
TRBV24-1	NA	NA	TRBJ1-5	TGTGCCACCAGTGATTGGGAGGGGGGAAATCAGCCCCAGCATTTT	CATSDWEGGNQPQHF
TRBV23-1	NA	NA	TRBJ1-6	TGCGCCAGCATCCCCACACGGGCAGGGCCGAGATCACCCCTCCACTTT	CASIPTRAGPRSPLHF
TRBV19	NA	once	TRBJ1-3	TGTGCCAGCAGAAGGGCGGTCTCTGGAAACACCATATATTTT	CASRRAVSGNTIYF
TRBV6-5	TRBD2	NA	TRBJ2-1	TGTGCCAGCCAAGCACTAGCGGGAGCGGGTGAGCAGTTCTTC	CASQALAGAGEQFF